This T cell receptor (beta chain) was documented in a study of identical twins. Among all donors, each was a healthy Caucasian. CDR3 length equals 17 residues. V lost 3 bases, J lost 3 bases, and 11 bases stayed unmatched. Germline V gene lookup returns CDR1 MGHDK and CDR2 SYGVNS. Points on this clonotype: The antigen is undetermined.

General study findings and limits: There is a chance that invariant MAIT and iNKT cells partially muddied zero-insertion analyses. With abundant cord blood beta clonotypes, insertions were fewer; memory repertoires showed no such pattern.

TCRdb re-called the 5' RACE reads through MiXCR, storing one row per CDR3 protein. The sample has about 1.7 million distinct CDR3 sequences; less than 40% are singletons. This sequence originates from a newborn girl in good health. Sequencing input: cord blood. The V gene is TRBV25-1, the J gene TRBJ2-3, with 8 bases aligning to TRBD2. CDR3 loop: CASSERWGAGGTDTQYF. The CDR3 DNA is TGTGCCAGCAGTGAGCGGTGGGGGGCGGGAGGTACAGATACGCAGTATTTT.